A single sample gave rise to the 11 T cell receptor beta chains below, sequenced in a study of post-analysis software for immune sequencing data. These receptors' targets are unknown. Unique molecular identifiers featured in each of the TCR beta cDNA libraries. One entry per CDR3 protein, called by TCRdb with MiXCR from the PCR reads. The sample lists around 400,000 distinct CDR3 sequences, more than 30% occurring once. Study-wide results and caveats: About five TRBV segments appeared more often in patients than in controls, and TRBV5-6, TRBV5-1 and TRBV20-1 were among these.

The sample was blood. The receptor source for this set is a girl aged 2-10 years with multiple sclerosis.

This chain connects TRBV6-6 to TRBJ2-5; D is undetermined. V gave up 4 bases and J gave up 5 bases, with 14 bases separating them. The CDR3 loop spans 14 amino acids. Germline V gene data show CDR1 as MNHNY and CDR2 as SVGAGI (reference sequence). DNA of the CDR3: TGTGCCAGCAGTTCCTACACACTCCGGGAGACCCAGTACTTC. Translating it yields CASSSYTLRETQYF.

This rearrangement joins TRBV18 to TRBJ2-3; possible D gene TRBD1, 5 bases. With 2 bases removed from V and 3 bases from J, the gap between germline ends came to 12 bases. CDR1 is KGHSH and CDR2 is LQKENI in the germline V gene. The CDR3 has 15 residues. The CDR3 is CASSPSSGKTDTQYF. CDR3 bases: TGTGCCAGCTCACCAAGCTCAGGGAAGACAGATACGCAGTATTTT.

The chain couples TRBV5-1 to TRBJ1-2, with 8 bases aligning to TRBD1. This CDR3 region has 14 residues. After removal of 4 bases from V and 5 bases from J, the junction contained 7 bases not matched to a gene. Germline loops: CDR1 SGHRS, CDR2 YFSETQ. DNA for the CDR3: TGCGCCAGCAGCCCGGACAGGGTCGGATATGGCTACACCTTC. It translates to CASSPDRVGYGYTF.

V and J are TRBV30 and TRBJ2-7, with D possibly TRBD1 on 5 matching bases. The CDR3 runs 14 residues. V was clipped by 0 bases and J by 1 base, with 10 bases between them. CDR1 is GTSNPN, CDR2 SVGIG, per germline (reference sequence). CDR3 sequence (DNA): TGTGCCTGGAGTGTAAGGGGTATATCCTACGAGCAGTACTTC. This gives the protein CAWSVRGISYEQYF.

This clonotype was counted a few times. The chain recombines TRBV7-2 with TRBJ1-2; D is possibly TRBD1 (6 bases). The CDR3 spans 15 residues. V was trimmed by 1 base and J by 10 bases, leaving 19 bases between them. The germline CDR1 and CDR2 sequences are SGHTA and FQGNSA. The CDR3 nucleotides are TGTGCCAGCAGCTTAGGTTCGGGACACAAGACTATCTACACCTTC. Protein: CASSLGSGHKTIYTF. The whole variable domain, filled in from reference TRBV7-2 and TRBJ1-2, reads GAGVSQSPSNKVTEKGKDVELRCDPISGHTALYWYRQSLGQGLEFLIYFQGNSAPDKSGLPSDRFSAERTGGSVSTLTIQRTQQEDSAVYLCASSLGSGHKTIYTFGSGTRLTVV.

The V and J genes are TRBV28 and TRBJ1-1, with a tentative D call TRBD1 (6 bases). V was pared by 8 bases and J by 2 bases, with 9 bases between. CDR3 length: 12 residues. Germline V gives CDR1 MDHEN, CDR2 SYDVKM. CDR3 region: CASRDINTEAFF. The CDR3 nucleotides read TGTGCCAGCCGGGACATAAACACTGAAGCTTTCTTT. Using reference TRBV28 and TRBJ1-1 for the parts outside the CDR3, the full variable domain is DVKVTQSSRYLVKRTGEKVFLECVQDMDHENMFWYRQDPGLGLRLIYFSYDVKMKEKGDIPEGYSVSREKKERFSLILESASTNQTSMYLCASRDINTEAFFGQGTRLTVV.

This clonotype was detected once. The chain recombines TRBV7-2 with TRBJ2-1; D is ambiguous. The CDR3 is 18 residues long. Germline lookup yields CDR1 SGHTA and CDR2 FQGNSA. V was pared by 0 bases and J by 0 bases, with 15 bases between. The CDR3 nucleotides read TGTGCCAGCAGCTTAGCGCTCACAGCCGTGAGCTCCTACAATGAGCAGTTCTTC. This sequence encodes CASSLALTAVSSYNEQFF.

This clonotype was detected a few times. The V gene is TRBV12-3 or TRBV12-4, the J gene TRBJ2-7; D may be TRBD1 (6 bases). V dropped 6 bases and J dropped 2 bases, with 14 bases sitting between them. This CDR3 has 14 residues. CDR3 protein: CASSQQQGPYEQYF. The CDR3 bases are TGTGCCAGCAGCCAACAACAGGGCCCCTACGAGCAGTACTTC.

This clonotype was seen a few times. The chain has TRBV11-1 and TRBJ2-1; 13 nucleotides align to TRBD2. The CDR3 is 17 amino acids. J gave up 8 bases and V 3 bases, and 10 bases lay outside the gene matches. CDR1 is SGHAT and CDR2 is FQDESV in the germline V gene (reference sequence). The CDR3, as DNA: TGTGCCAGCAGCTTTGGACTAGCGGGAGCTAGCCGCGATGAGCAGTTCTTC. It codes for CASSFGLAGASRDEQFF.

The rearrangement uses TRBV5-1 and TRBJ2-3, with D perhaps matching TRBD2 (7 bases). V gave up 4 bases and J gave up 4 bases, with 10 bases separating them. The germline V gene encodes CDR1 SGHRS and CDR2 YFSETQ. The length of the CDR3 is 13 residues. The CDR3 nucleotides read TGCGCCAGCAGCGGGGGGGCCCCAGATACGCAGTATTTT. It yields the protein CASSGGAPDTQYF.

The rearrangement joins TRBV9 to TRBJ1-5; D not resolved. CDR1 SGDLS and CDR2 YYNGEE come from the germline V gene. CDR3 size: 15 residues. Trimming cost V 4 bases and J 0 bases, with 11 bases left between them. The CDR3 coding sequence is TGTGCCAGCAGCAGGAGTTCCTATAGCAATCAGCCCCAGCATTTT. This encodes CASSRSSYSNQPQHF. Together with reference TRBV9 and TRBJ1-5, the CDR3 gives the full variable domain: DSGVTQTPKHLITATGQRVTLRCSPRSGDLSVYWYQQSLDQGLQFLIQYYNGEERAKGNILERFSAQQFPDLHSELNLSSLELGDSALYFCASSRSSYSNQPQHFGDGTRLSIL.